This T cell receptor (beta chain) was sequenced in a study of tumor and adjacent non-tumor tissue in lung cancer. TCRbeta libraries were built with three rounds of nested PCR, modified from ARM-PCR. TCRdb re-called the multiplex PCR reads with MiXCR, one entry per CDR3 protein. The sample holds tens of thousands of distinct CDR3 sequences, approximately 65% seen once. The template was RNA from unsorted bulk tissue. To note about this clonotype: The junction and the germline gene differ at one end; a read error may be behind it.

The CDR3 loop spans 13 amino acids. This TCR came from a man aged 55 to 69 with non-small cell lung cancer. The gene calls are TRBV12-3 or TRBV12-4 and TRBJ2-3; no definite D call. The sample was lung tumor tissue. CDR3 in amino acids: CVSSFATTDTQYF. The CDR3 DNA is TGTGTCAGCAGTTTTGCGACCACAGATACGCAGTATTTT.